This entry lists 6 T cell receptor beta chains sequenced from one sample in a study of control samples from healthy donors and cancer patients. The repertoire was sequenced with immunoSEQ multiplex PCR; TCRdb's copy has only in-frame clones and lacks some. This table holds around 120,000 clones, around 89% found once. Sequenced: blood. These receptors were obtained from a woman in her 70s in good health.

The V and J genes are TRBV19 and TRBJ2-1; a weak D match, TRBD2 (6 bases). Germline V CDR1 and CDR2: LNHDA, SQIVND (reference sequence). Trimming shortened V by 9 bases and J by 5 bases, and 14 bases separated the two germline ends. The CDR3 sequence is 13 residues long. The CDR3 coding sequence is TGTGCCAGACGGGACTCGCCCGACAATGAGCAGTTCTTC. This translates into CARRDSPDNEQFF.

The J gene is TRBJ2-7, the V gene TRBV10-2, with D tentatively TRBD1 (6 bases). The CDR3 is 13 residues long. V lost 4 bases, J lost 3 bases, and 10 bases lay in between. Per germline, CDR1 WSHSY and CDR2 SAAADI. The CDR3 region is CASSVGTHYEQYF. CDR3 sequence (DNA): TGCGCCAGCAGTGTAGGGACACACTACGAGCAGTACTTC.

In nucleotides, the CDR3 is TGTGCCAGCAGCGTTTCGTCGGGCGCACCCACTGGGGAAAAACTGTTTTTT. Encoded protein: CASSVSSGAPTGEKLFF. The chain has TRBV9 and TRBJ1-4; D not certain. Germline V CDR1 and CDR2: SGDLS, YYNGEE. The CDR3 sequence is 17 residues long. V lost 2 bases to trimming and J lost 8 bases, with 22 bases between them.

The rearrangement joins TRBV7-9 to TRBJ1-1; D not resolved. Germline V CDR1 and CDR2: SEHNR, FQNEAQ (reference sequence). This CDR3 spans 13 amino acids. V lost 5 bases and J 6 bases, leaving 13 bases between the germline ends. CDR3 protein: CASSGSFGSEAFF. CDR3 sequence (DNA): TGTGCCAGCAGCGGGAGTTTCGGGTCTGAAGCTTTCTTT.

This sequence joins TRBV5-1 and TRBJ2-7, with 9 bases fitting TRBD1. The V gene end was trimmed by 3 bases and the J gene end by 3 bases; junction bases not matched to a gene: 7. The germline CDR1 and CDR2 sequences are SGHRS and YFSETQ. CDR3 length equals 15 residues. CDR3 DNA: TGCGCCAGCAGCTCGTCCACAGGGGGCAACTACGAGCAGTACTTC. Residues: CASSSSTGGNYEQYF.

The V and J genes are TRBV29-1 and TRBJ2-5, with D unclear. The CDR3 has 12 amino acids. Trimming stripped 4 bases from V and 2 bases from J, with 8 bases between. The V gene's germline CDR1 is SQVTM and CDR2 ANQGSEA. CDR3 protein: CSVVGIQETQYF. DNA for the CDR3: TGCAGCGTTGTGGGGATTCAAGAGACCCAGTACTTC.